This T cell receptor (beta chain) was found in a study of T cells in tuberculosis. Points from the study as a whole: The stringent gate may have excluded weak CD1B-GMM tetramer binders.

Clones were sequenced by immunoSEQ multiplex PCR, and TCRdb holds only the in-frame ones, with some missing. Among about 88,000 clones listed, approximately 91% were seen once. After thawing and overnight rest, PBMC were stained with GMM-loaded CD1B tetramer, viability dye and anti-CD3 for sorting. C32 glucose monomycolate from Rhodococcus equi was loaded onto the CD1B tetramers. Germline CDR1 reads SGHNT; CDR2 reads YYREEE (reference sequence). The length of the CDR3 is 13 residues. After removal of 1 base from V and 7 bases from J, the junction contained 4 bases not matched to a gene. The sample consisted of CD1b-GMM tetramer-negative cells sorted from PBMCs. The V gene is TRBV5-4, the J gene TRBJ1-1; 7 bases are a match to TRBD1. The origin of this receptor is an adult woman with latent tuberculosis. The CDR3 spells CASSLPGQLEAFF. Written as DNA, the CDR3 is TGTGCCAGCAGCTTGCCGGGACAGCTTGAAGCTTTCTTT.